These 6 T cell receptor beta chains share one sample of origin, sequenced in a study of blood T cells in healthy people across ages. The second PCR ran roughly 6 to 11 cycles with a sample-barcoded 5' primer and J-beta primers. TCRdb independently ran MiXCR on the 5' RACE reads; one entry per CDR3 protein. Of 1.5 million to 2 million distinct CDR3 sequences in the sample, 25% to 30% were seen once. The sample taken for sequencing was blood. The receptor source for this set is a woman under 40 in good health.

The chain has TRBV3-1 and TRBJ2-7, with D perhaps matching TRBD1 (6 bases). The V end was cut by 1 base, the J end by 3 bases, with 13 bases between. Germline-derived CDR1 and CDR2 are LGHDT and YNNKEL (reference sequence). The CDR3 has 15 residues. CDR3 sequence: CASSQATGDLYEQYF. For the CDR3, the DNA is TGTGCCAGCAGCCAAGCGACAGGAGATCTCTACGAGCAGTACTTC.

This clonotype was recorded only once. This rearrangement joins TRBV28 to TRBJ2-3; 8 bases map to TRBD2. CDR1 is MDHEN, CDR2 SYDVKM, per germline. This CDR3 is built from 15 residues. V was clipped by 2 bases and J by 11 bases; unmatched bases: 12. The CDR3 coding sequence is TGTGCCAGCAGTTTAACGGGGGGGTCTTCCGCCCGGCAGTATTTT. Translation: CASSLTGGSSARQYF.

Comment on this clonotype: This may stem from a read error, because a much larger clone lies one nucleotide away. The final CDR3 position lacks the conserved phenylalanine or tryptophan, pointing to a likely read error. The chain is built from TRBV12-3 or TRBV12-4 and TRBJ2-5; TRBD2 might be the D (5 bases). The end of the DNA fits TRBJ2-7 better, so the J call may be wrong. The CDR3 extends over 14 amino acids. CDR3: CASSDSTDGNEQYS. In DNA form, the CDR3 reads TGTGCCAGCAGTGACTCCACCGACGGGAACGAGCAGTACTCC.

As DNA, the CDR3 is TGTGCCACCAGGGGGGGGACAGATAATTCACCCCTCCACTTT. Its protein product is CATRGGTDNSPLHF. The V gene is TRBV12-3 or TRBV12-4, the J gene TRBJ1-6, with 7 bases fitting TRBD1. The CDR3 has 14 amino acids. Germline trimming cut 10 bases from V and 5 bases from J; bases unmatched to any gene: 8.

V is TRBV3-1 and J is TRBJ2-5; 8 bases align to TRBD2. CDR3 length: 16 residues. The V and J ends lost 6 bases and 11 bases, in that order; junction bases with no gene match: 20. Looked up from germline, CDR1 is LGHDT and CDR2 is YNNKEL (reference sequence). The CDR3 coding sequence is TGTGCCAGCAGTCGAAGCGGGAGAGGCTCCTACAATGAGCAGTACTTC. Translation: CASSRSGRGSYNEQYF.

The gene calls are TRBV18 and TRBJ2-2; 7 bases are shared with TRBD2. From germline, CDR1 is KGHSH and CDR2 LQKENI. J gave up 5 bases and V 2 bases, and 11 bases lay outside the gene matches. This CDR3 is 17 amino acids long. The CDR3 DNA is TGTGCCAGCTCACCATTGGGAGGGCTGTTGGAGACCGGGGAGCTGTTTTTT. Translated, it gives CASSPLGGLLETGELFF.